The source of this T cell receptor beta chain is a study of response to subunit inactivated influenza vaccine. Study findings and constraints: There was a suggestion from the authors that each seasonal influenza vaccination recruits few new T cells.

V lost 3 bases and J 7 bases, leaving 10 bases between the germline ends. In germline, CDR1 is MRHNA, CDR2 SNTAGT. The CDR3 is 13 amino acids. MiXCR was run by TCRdb on the RT-PCR reads, yielding one entry per CDR3 protein. In the table there are about 780,000 distinct CDR3 sequences, about a fifth of which are singletons. Regarding this clonotype: Antigen specificity is unknown.

The specimen comprised PBMCs from blood, sampled around 5 days after vaccination. The source of this sequence is a man aged 50-59 years who received an inactivated influenza vaccine. The J gene is TRBJ1-5, the V gene TRBV6-4; D remains ambiguous. The CDR3 nucleotides read TGTGCCAGCAGTGAGGGGTCCGCGCAGCCCCAGCATTTT. Protein product: CASSEGSAQPQHF.